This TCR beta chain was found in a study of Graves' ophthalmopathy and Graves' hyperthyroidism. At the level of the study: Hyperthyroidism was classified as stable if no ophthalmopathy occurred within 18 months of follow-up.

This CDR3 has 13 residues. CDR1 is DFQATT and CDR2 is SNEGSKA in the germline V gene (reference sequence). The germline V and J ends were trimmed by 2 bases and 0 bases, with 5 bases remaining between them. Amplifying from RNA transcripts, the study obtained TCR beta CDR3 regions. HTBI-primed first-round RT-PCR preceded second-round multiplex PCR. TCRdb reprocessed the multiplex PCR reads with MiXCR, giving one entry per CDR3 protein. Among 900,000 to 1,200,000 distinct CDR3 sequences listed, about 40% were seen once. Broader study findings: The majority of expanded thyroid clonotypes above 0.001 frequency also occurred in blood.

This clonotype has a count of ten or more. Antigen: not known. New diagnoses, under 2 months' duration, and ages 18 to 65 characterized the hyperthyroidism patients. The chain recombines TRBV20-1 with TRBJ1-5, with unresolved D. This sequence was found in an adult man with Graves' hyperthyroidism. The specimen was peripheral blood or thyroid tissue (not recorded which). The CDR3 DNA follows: TGCAGTGCTAGATACGATAGCAATCAGCCCCAGCATTTT. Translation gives CSARYDSNQPQHF.